The clone carrying this T cell receptor (beta chain) was picked up many times. The antigen remains unidentified. The sample is drawn from a study of Graves' ophthalmopathy and Graves' hyperthyroidism. Study-level results: Most expanded thyroid clonotypes above 0.001 frequency also appeared in blood.

From RNA, the CDR3 regions of TCR beta chains were amplified and sequenced. An initial RT-PCR round employing HTBI primers preceded a second-round multiplex PCR. In TCRdb, the multiplex PCR reads were re-called with MiXCR into one record per CDR3 protein. The repertoire includes hundreds of thousands of distinct CDR3 sequences, 14% of them detected once, and approximately 9.8% sits in the top ten. The CDR3 has 17 residues. V trimming: 6 bases; J trimming: 3 bases; junction bases outside the gene matches: 14. Germline CDR1 reads MDHEN; CDR2 reads SYDVKM. The sample was blood. The clonotype was recovered from a woman aged 25-40 years with Graves' ophthalmopathy. The chain recombines TRBV28 with TRBJ2-7; the match to TRBD1 covers 10 bases. CDR3 residues: CASRSTGTGVSLYEQYF. The CDR3 DNA sequence: TGTGCCAGCAGGAGTACCGGGACAGGGGTTTCCCTCTACGAGCAGTACTTC.